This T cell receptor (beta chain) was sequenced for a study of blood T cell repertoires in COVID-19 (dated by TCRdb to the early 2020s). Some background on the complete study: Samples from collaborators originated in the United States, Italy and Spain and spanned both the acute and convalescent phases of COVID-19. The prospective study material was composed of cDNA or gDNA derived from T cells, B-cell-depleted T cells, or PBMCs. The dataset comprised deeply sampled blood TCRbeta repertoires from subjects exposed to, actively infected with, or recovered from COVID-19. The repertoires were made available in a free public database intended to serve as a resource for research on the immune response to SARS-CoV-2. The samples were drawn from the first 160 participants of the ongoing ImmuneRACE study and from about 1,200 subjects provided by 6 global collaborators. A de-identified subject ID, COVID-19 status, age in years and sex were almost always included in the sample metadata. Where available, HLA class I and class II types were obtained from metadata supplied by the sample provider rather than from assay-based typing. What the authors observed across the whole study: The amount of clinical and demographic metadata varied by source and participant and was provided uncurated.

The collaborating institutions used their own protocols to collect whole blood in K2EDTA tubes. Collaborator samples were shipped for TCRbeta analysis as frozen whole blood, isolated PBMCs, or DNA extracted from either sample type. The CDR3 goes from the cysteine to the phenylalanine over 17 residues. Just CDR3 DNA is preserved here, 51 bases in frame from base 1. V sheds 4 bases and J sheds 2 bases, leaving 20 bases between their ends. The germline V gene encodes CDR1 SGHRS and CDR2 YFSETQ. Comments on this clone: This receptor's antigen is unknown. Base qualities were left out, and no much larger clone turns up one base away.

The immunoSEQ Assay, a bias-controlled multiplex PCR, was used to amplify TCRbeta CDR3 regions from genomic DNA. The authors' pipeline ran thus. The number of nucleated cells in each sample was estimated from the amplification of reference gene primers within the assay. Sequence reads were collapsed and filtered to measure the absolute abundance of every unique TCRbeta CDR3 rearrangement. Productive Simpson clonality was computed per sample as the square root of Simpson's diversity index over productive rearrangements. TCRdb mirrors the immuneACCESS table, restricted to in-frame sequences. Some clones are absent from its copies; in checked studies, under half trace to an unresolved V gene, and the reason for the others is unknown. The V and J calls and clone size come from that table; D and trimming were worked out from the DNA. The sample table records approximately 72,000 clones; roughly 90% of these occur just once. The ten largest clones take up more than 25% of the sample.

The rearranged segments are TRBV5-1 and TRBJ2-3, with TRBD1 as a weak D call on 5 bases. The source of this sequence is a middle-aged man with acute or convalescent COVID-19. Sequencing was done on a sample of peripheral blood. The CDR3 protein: CASSPTVGPGYTDTQYF. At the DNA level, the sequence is TGCGCCAGCAGCCCCACCGTTGGGCCAGGGTACACAGATACGCAGTATTTT. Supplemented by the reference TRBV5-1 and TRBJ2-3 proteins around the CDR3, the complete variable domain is KAGVTQTPRYLIKTRGQQVTLSCSPISGHRSVSWYQQTPGQGLQFLFEYFSETQRNKGNFPGRFSGRQFSNSRSEMNVSTLELGDSALYLCASSPTVGPGYTDTQYFGPGTRLTVL.